The present TCR beta chain was sequenced within a study of regulatory T cells in long-lasting Graves disease. With iRepertoire HTBI primers and Arm-PCR of CDR3 regions, TCR beta libraries were built. Using its own MiXCR run on the multiplex PCR reads, TCRdb lists one record per CDR3 protein. The sample records 620,000 or so distinct CDR3 sequences, 16% being singletons. Indicated time point: newly diagnosed GD, antithyroid drugs for less than 3 months. Extracted PBMC RNA gave rise to the TCR library. As a group, patients came from one endocrinology department in Xi'an, China. The study, taken as a whole, reports: Accuracy could have been hurt by small sample size. TRBV28, TRBJ1-2 and TRBJ2-5 were favored in persistent disease.

This clonotype was picked up a small number of times. No antigen is known for it. The CDR3 contains 13 residues. Losses at the gene ends were 8 bases for V and 4 bases for J; bases not matched to a gene: 3. Germline assignment: CDR1 DFQATT and CDR2 SNEGSKA (reference sequence). These data were likewise used in another study, on T cells in Graves' hyperthyroidism and ophthalmopathy. This second report adds: Newly diagnosed hyperthyroidism patients aged 18 to 65 years had disease lasting under 2 months.

The clonotype originates from a woman aged 30 to 39 with Graves disease. The specimen was peripheral blood mononuclear cells (PBMCs), collected at new diagnosis, from a patient treated with antithyroid drugs. This chain links TRBV20-1 with TRBJ2-1; 12 bases line up with TRBD2. The CDR3 protein is CSTLAGGYNEQFF. The CDR3 nucleotides read TGCAGTACCCTAGCGGGAGGGTACAATGAGCAGTTCTTC.